The 9 T cell receptor beta chains in this list originate from one sample, sequenced in a study of blood T cells in healthy people across ages. Through a sample-barcoded 5' primer and a J-beta primer mix, a second PCR was run for about 6 to 11 cycles. A single record per CDR3 protein comes from TCRdb applying MiXCR to the 5' RACE reads. The sample records approximately 1.5 million distinct CDR3 sequences, about 32% being singletons. What was sequenced was blood. These receptors were collected from a woman between 25 and 40 years old in good health.

CDR3 DNA sequence: TGTGCCAGCAGCGGGGGGGGCGGTAGCACAGATACGCAGTATTTT. As protein: CASSGGGGSTDTQYF. The chain recombines TRBV7-9 with TRBJ2-3, with D maybe TRBD2 (7 bases). Germline values: CDR1 SEHNR, CDR2 FQNEAQ (reference sequence). Trimming stripped 5 bases from V and 0 bases from J, with 12 bases between. This CDR3 has 15 residues. Full variable domain (outside the CDR3, taken from reference TRBV7-9 and TRBJ2-3): DTGVSQNPRHKITKRGQNVTFRCDPISEHNRLYWYRQTLGQGPEFLTYFQNEAQLEKSRLLSDRFSAERPKGSFSTLEIQRTEQGDSAMYLCASSGGGGSTDTQYFGPGTRLTVL.

This clonotype was detected once. Since a much larger clone is just one base distant, this may be a read error. The chain combines TRBV4-2 with TRBJ2-5; perhaps TRBD1 as D (6 bases). The CDR3 spans 15 residues. Germline values: CDR1 LGHNA, CDR2 YNFKEQ. CDR3 nucleotides: TGTGCCGGCAGCCAAGGGGACGAGGGGGAAGAGACCCAGTACTTC. This sequence encodes CAGSQGDEGEETQYF.

This clonotype was seen many times. V usage is TRBV4-1 and J usage is TRBJ2-1; TRBD2 matches at 7 bases. The CDR3 length is 16 residues. J was trimmed by 3 bases and V by 3 bases; bases with no gene match: 8. CDR1 is MGHRA and CDR2 is YSYEKL in the germline V gene. The CDR3 coding sequence is TGCGCCAGCAGCCATCGGGGTGCTAGCGGCTACAATGAGCAGTTCTTC. Translation gives CASSHRGASGYNEQFF.

J is TRBJ1-2 and V is TRBV6-1; the D gene is possibly TRBD1 (5 bases). V lost 1 base and J lost 4, with 13 bases in between. The CDR3 covers 15 residues. Germline lookup yields CDR1 MNHNS and CDR2 SASEGT. The CDR3 reads CASSEVTGAGYGYTF. Written as DNA, the CDR3 is TGTGCCAGCAGTGAAGTAACAGGAGCGGGCTATGGCTACACCTTC.

The V call is TRBV9, the J call TRBJ2-2; the D gene is possibly TRBD2 (7 bases). The V end lost 0 bases, the J end lost 6 bases, and 24 bases lay between the germline ends. Germline CDR1 SGDLS, CDR2 YYNGEE. The CDR3 is 19 amino acids. CDR3 coding DNA: TGTGCCAGCAGCGTAGGAGGCGGGGGCCGCACCCTGGGGGCCGGGGAGCTGTTTTTT. Translating gives CASSVGGGGRTLGAGELFF. The full variable domain, with the rest looked up from reference TRBV9 and TRBJ2-2, is DSGVTQTPKHLITATGQRVTLRCSPRSGDLSVYWYQQSLDQGLQFLIQYYNGEERAKGNILERFSAQQFPDLHSELNLSSLELGDSALYFCASSVGGGGRTLGAGELFFGEGSRLTVL.

This clonotype occurred many times. The gene calls are TRBV29-1 and TRBJ2-3; possibly TRBD2 for D (6 bases). V lost 3 bases and J lost 2, with 15 bases in between. The CDR3 has 15 residues. Germline-derived CDR1 and CDR2 are SQVTM and ANQGSEA. The CDR3 coding sequence is TGCAGCGTTGAGTTAGCGGCGCTTACCACAGATACGCAGTATTTT. Protein product: CSVELAALTTDTQYF.

The gene calls are TRBV4-2 and TRBJ1-6; possible D gene TRBD1, 5 bases. V lost 2 bases and J 6 bases, leaving 8 bases between the germline ends. Germline V gene lookup returns CDR1 LGHNA and CDR2 YNFKEQ. There are 14 residues in the CDR3. CDR3 protein: CASSQWQGNSPLHF. CDR3 sequence (DNA): TGTGCCAGCAGCCAATGGCAGGGTAATTCACCCCTCCACTTT.

The gene calls are TRBV7-9 and TRBJ1-2, with 8 bases matching TRBD1. The CDR3 consists of 15 residues. Germline CDR1 SEHNR, CDR2 FQNEAQ (reference sequence). V was pared by 0 bases and J by 3 bases, with 3 bases of the junction left unmatched. CDR3 loop: CASSLAAGGDYGYTF. CDR3 DNA sequence: TGTGCCAGCAGCTTAGCAGCAGGGGGCGACTATGGCTACACCTTC.

The chain has TRBV4-1 and TRBJ1-2, with D uncertain. This CDR3 region has 14 residues. In germline, CDR1 is MGHRA, CDR2 YSYEKL. Trimming pared 4 bases from V and 0 bases from J, leaving 9 bases between. The CDR3 DNA sequence: TGCGCCAGCAGCCCTTTTCCCCCTAACTATGGCTACACCTTC. This encodes CASSPFPPNYGYTF.